These T cell receptor beta chains were read from a single sample in a study of memory CD4+ T cells and cytomegalovirus serostatus. The table came from immunoSEQ multiplex PCR; TCRdb's copy has only in-frame clones and leaves some out. The sample includes roughly 50,000 clones, over 75% of them seen just once. Sequencing used memory CD4+ T cells from blood. These receptor sequences come from an adult in good health and CMV-seronegative. The CDR3 runs from the conserved cysteine through the conserved F or W. D genes are given only for firm matches. Clone size, where shown, is once, few, many, or a class for clones that have expanded.

TRBJ2-1 TRBV18 TRBD2 - TGTGCCAGCTCACCACAGGGGTGGGGGACTAGCGGGAGCCCCAATGAGCAGTTCTTC CASSPQGWGTSGSPNEQFF
TRBJ2-7 TRBV6-1 - - TGTGCCACCCTCTGGGACAACTCCTACGAGCAGTACTTC CATLWDNSYEQYF
TRBJ2-3 TRBV19 - once TGTGCCAGTAGGACCGGGGAGCCTCAAAGCACAGATACGCAGTATTTT CASRTGEPQSTDTQYF
TRBJ2-5 TRBV28 - - TGTGCCAGCAGCCCCGGGACCTTAGAGACCCAGTACTTC CASSPGTLETQYF
TRBJ2-2 TRBV7-2 - - TGTGCCAGCAGCCGCTTTGACACCGGGGAGCTGTTTTTT CASSRFDTGELFF
TRBJ1-4 TRBV10-3 TRBD1 - TGTGCCATCAGTGAACGAGCAGGGGGTCTGGCTAATGAAAAACTGTTTTTT CAISERAGGLANEKLFF
TRBJ2-1 TRBV5-6 TRBD2 - TGTGCCAGCAGCTTCGATAGCGGGAGAATCAGAAATGAGCAGTTCTTC CASSFDSGRIRNEQFF
TRBJ2-7 TRBV28 TRBD2 - TGTGCCAGCAGTTTAAGACTAGCGGGAAAATACGAGCAGTACTTC CASSLRLAGKYEQYF
TRBJ2-5 TRBV11-2 - - TGTGCCAGCAGCTTATTTGTGGACTCCCAAGAGACCCAGTACTTC CASSLFVDSQETQYF
TRBJ2-5 TRBV7-2 - - TGTGCCAGCAGCTCGGCGGGGATTCGGGAGACCCAGTACTTC CASSSAGIRETQYF
TRBJ2-2 TRBV6-1 - - TGTGCCAGCAGTGATGGGCAGGGATCCACCGGGGAGCTGTTTTTT CASSDGQGSTGELFF
TRBJ2-6 TRBV11-2 - - TGTGCCAGCAGCTTATCGGCTGGGGCCAACGTCCTGACTTTC CASSLSAGANVLTF
TRBJ1-4 TRBV11-2 - - TGTGCCAGCAGCTTAGGGGGACGGTTTAATGAAAAACTGTTTTTT CASSLGGRFNEKLFF
TRBJ1-1 TRBV28 TRBD1 - TGTGCCAGCAGTTTAAGGGGGACAGGGGCCCAGAACACTGAAGCTTTCTTT CASSLRGTGAQNTEAFF
TRBJ2-7 TRBV5-6 TRBD2 - TGTGCCAGCAGCATGGGACTAGCGGGCCTCTACGAGCAGTACTTC CASSMGLAGLYEQYF
TRBJ2-1 TRBV6-5 - - TGTGCCAGCAGGCGGCCCCTTAGCGTTGAGCAGTTCTTC CASRRPLSVEQFF
TRBJ1-5 TRBV15 - - TGTGCCACCAGCAGAGTTACAGGGAATCAGCCCCAGCATTTT CATSRVTGNQPQHF
TRBJ1-6 TRBV5-4 TRBD1 - TGTGCCAGCAGCACCGAACAGGGGAGCTCCTATAATTCACCCCTCCACTTT CASSTEQGSSYNSPLHF
TRBJ2-7 TRBV5-1 - - TGCGCCAGCAGCTCTGGGACGTTAGCCTACGAGCAGTACTTC CASSSGTLAYEQYF
TRBJ2-3 TRBV11-3 - - TGTGCCAGCAGCCCCAGGGGAACGACAGATACGCAGTATTTT CASSPRGTTDTQYF
TRBJ2-1 TRBV27 TRBD2 - TGTGCCAGCAGGAGGACTAGCGGGCGTTACAATGAGCAGTTCTTC CASRRTSGRYNEQFF
TRBJ2-1 TRBV6-6 TRBD2 - TGTGCCAGCAGTCAGGGACTAGATGTTGCAGAGCAGTTCTTC CASSQGLDVAEQFF
TRBJ2-3 TRBV25-1 TRBD2 - TGTGCCAGCAGTTCCGGACTAGCGGGGGTGAAAGATACGCAGTATTTT CASSSGLAGVKDTQYF
TRBJ2-2 TRBV5-1 TRBD1 - TGCGCCAGCAGCTTGGCAGGGGGCACCGGGGAGCTGTTTTTT CASSLAGGTGELFF
TRBJ2-2 TRBV7-9 - - TGTGCCAGCAGCTTAGTTTCCGGGCAGACCGGGGAGCTGTTTTTT CASSLVSGQTGELFF
TRBJ1-4 TRBV5-5 TRBD1 - TGTGCCAGCAGCTTGGTGTCCGGGACAGGGGTAAAACTGTTTTTT CASSLVSGTGVKLFF
TRBJ2-2 TRBV11-3 - - TGTGCCAGCAGCTTCCGGTCCGGGGAGCTGTTTTTT CASSFRSGELFF
TRBJ2-5 TRBV7-9 TRBD2 - TGTGCCAGCAGCCTCCCCCTTCGGCTAGCGGGGTATAGGGAGACCCAGTACTTC CASSLPLRLAGYRETQYF
TRBJ2-3 TRBV30 - - TGTGCCAACGGCCGACAGGGAGGACACACAGATACGCAGTATTTT CANGRQGGHTDTQYF
TRBJ2-4 TRBV7-9 - - TGTGCCAGCAGCTTGGACCTAGCCAAAAACATTCAGTACTTC CASSLDLAKNIQYF
TRBJ2-7 TRBV2 TRBD1 - TGTGCCAGCAGTGAAAGCCAGGGGGCCGCCGAGCAGTACTTC CASSESQGAAEQYF
TRBJ2-2 TRBV27 - - TGTGCCAGCCGAGCGGACGGGACCGGGGAGCTGTTTTTT CASRADGTGELFF
TRBJ1-1 TRBV4-1 - - TGCGCCAGCACCCATGTTTACAGGGAGAACACTGAAGCTTTCTTT CASTHVYRENTEAFF
TRBJ2-1 TRBV18 - - TGTGCCAGCTCACCAGGCACAGCCTCCTACAATGAGCAGTTCTTC CASSPGTASYNEQFF
TRBJ2-7 TRBV5-1 - - TGCGCCAGCAGCTCGACTCGCTCCTACGAGCAGTACTTC CASSSTRSYEQYF
TRBJ1-1 TRBV30 - - TGTGCCTGGAGTGTACGATTCACGGGAACTGAAGCTTTCTTT CAWSVRFTGTEAFF
TRBJ2-7 TRBV6-5 TRBD2 - TGTGCCAGCACCACTATAGCGGGCCCCTTACACTTC CASTTIAGPLHF
TRBJ1-2 TRBV2 - - TGTGCCAGCAGTGGTTACGGGGCCCCGGGCGTCGGATCTAACTATGGCTACACCTTC CASSGYGAPGVGSNYGYTF
TRBJ1-2 TRBV2 TRBD1 - TGTGCCAGCAGGGCTCCGGGACAGGGGAGGAGTGGCTACACCTTC CASRAPGQGRSGYTF
TRBJ2-7 TRBV2 TRBD1 few TGTGCCAGCAGTGAACAGGGGGCAGGGTACGAGCAGTACTTC CASSEQGAGYEQYF
TRBJ1-2 TRBV7-9 - - TGTGCCAGCAGCACGGGATCGGCGGGAAATGGCTACACCTTC CASSTGSAGNGYTF
TRBJ2-5 TRBV18 TRBD2 - TGTGCCAGCTCACCGACTAGCGGGGGCCTCCAAGAGACCCAGTACTTC CASSPTSGGLQETQYF
TRBJ2-6 TRBV6-5 - few TGTGCCAGCAGTTACGGATCCGGGTCCGGGGCCAACGTCCTGACTTTC CASSYGSGSGANVLTF
TRBJ1-1 TRBV5-1 - - TGCGCCAGCAGCTTGGGGACAGTCCACACTGAAGCTTTCTTT CASSLGTVHTEAFF
TRBJ2-5 TRBV2 TRBD2 - TGTGCCAGCAGAAAAGCGGGGGCCACGCGAAGACAAGAGACCCAGTACTTC CASRKAGATRRQETQYF
TRBJ1-4 TRBV2 - - TGTGCCAGCAGTCAGGGGACTAATGAAAAACTGTTTTTT CASSQGTNEKLFF
TRBJ2-3 TRBV5-6 TRBD1 - TGTGCCAGCAGCTCGGGGACAGGAGGAACAGATACGCAGTATTTT CASSSGTGGTDTQYF
TRBJ2-7 TRBV7-9 TRBD1 few TGTGCCTGTGGGAAGACAGGGGCAAGCTACGAGCAGTACTTC CACGKTGASYEQYF
TRBJ1-1 TRBV14 - - - CASSQIFGPGPAFF
TRBJ2-2 TRBV7-9 - - TGTGCCAGCTTGCGGGACAGGAACACCGGGGAGCTGTTTTTT CASLRDRNTGELFF
TRBJ1-3 TRBV5-1 - - TGCGCCAGCAGCCCCAGTGGGAGCTCTGGAAACACCATATATTTT CASSPSGSSGNTIYF
TRBJ2-3 TRBV7-9 - - TGTGCCAGCCTCTTAAACGGGAACCCGAGAACAGATACGCAGTATTTT CASLLNGNPRTDTQYF
TRBJ2-7 TRBV11-1 TRBD1 - TGTGCCAGCAGCTTAGAAGGGACAGCCTACGAGCAGTACTTC CASSLEGTAYEQYF
TRBJ2-7 TRBV18 - once TGTGCCAGCTCCCCAGGGGGGCACCCCTACGAGCAGTACTTC CASSPGGHPYEQYF
TRBJ1-1 TRBV29-1 TRBD1 - TGCAGCGTTAAGGAGGGGGCGAGGGCTGAAGCTTTCTTT CSVKEGARAEAFF
TRBJ2-5 TRBV4-2 - - TGTGCCAGCAGCCAAGACGGCGCACTAACCCAAGAGACCCAGTACTTC CASSQDGALTQETQYF
TRBJ1-1 TRBV5-1 - - TGCGCCAGCAGCTTGGCCGAGGGAGGGGAAGCTTTCTTT CASSLAEGGEAFF
TRBJ1-3 TRBV4-2 - - TGTGCCAGCAGCCAAGGTAACTCTGGAAACACCATATATTTT CASSQGNSGNTIYF